The rows below give T cell receptor beta chains drawn from one sample of a study of blood T cell repertoires in COVID-19. Sequencing was performed with immunoSEQ multiplex PCR; in TCRdb, only in-frame clones are kept and a portion is missing. This sample has about 400,000 clones, with approximately 86% found just once. Sample: peripheral blood. The receptor source for this set is a woman aged 55-75 years with COVID-19, enrolled during active disease. Both conserved end residues are part of each CDR3. Clone size is given for some rows only: seen once, a few or many times, or a class if the clone is expanded.

>TRBV6-5|-
CASSRAAVNTEAFF
>TRBV4-1|-
CASSGAGLSGNTIYF
>TRBV3-1/TRBV3-2|-
CASSQDSGGADEQFF
>TRBV19|-
CASRDRGYPLHF
>TRBV7-9|-
CASSSAGAGNQPQHF
>TRBV5-4|-
CASSRNSLAGAGIDTQYF
>TRBV6-5|-
CASRAGTPYGYTF
>TRBV6-2/TRBV6-3|once
CASSYGGSNSPLHF
>TRBV2|-
CASSAGVSGDGYTF
>TRBV5-1|-
CASSSTGTTFTEAFF
>TRBV28|few
CASRRESYGYTF
>TRBV19|-
CASSDRSRDTQYF
>TRBV2|-
CASRPGGETQYF
>TRBV5-6|-
CASSFGTSSTDTQYF
>TRBV5-1|-
CASTAGGSYEQYF
>TRBV12-5|-
CASGLRPSDGQYGYTF
>TRBV18|-
CASSPPMRTGLGGYTF
>TRBV9|-
CASSVSTGTGQYTEAFF
>TRBV6-2/TRBV6-3|-
CASSYSMGGNQPQHF
>TRBV30|-
CAWSGRENQPQHF
>TRBV5-1|-
CASSLTSPETQYF
>TRBV7-9|once
CASSGTAGAINQPQHF
>TRBV7-6|once
CASSLVGGGVGYGYTF
>TRBV2|-
CASSQRGGDGELFF
>TRBV5-1|-
CATSPGTDTQYF
>TRBV10-3|-
CAISGPNQGDTIYF
>TRBV7-2|-
CASSRGGTSFSYEQYF
>TRBV6-5|-
CASSYGQGDYEQYF
>TRBV3-1/TRBV3-2|-
CASSTWTSGTYEQYF
>TRBV4-3|many
CASSQARDRDYEQFF
>TRBV9|few
CASSVDPEGYGYTF
>TRBV9|-
CASSVGGGDTQYF
>TRBV12-5|-
CASGLTPGVRVEQFF
>TRBV6-5|-
CASTSHEGGFEKLFF